These 24 T cell receptor beta chains originate from one sample sequenced in a study of blood T cell repertoires in COVID-19. Using immunoSEQ multiplex PCR, the repertoire was profiled, and TCRdb retains in-frame clones only, with some absent. The table includes about 200,000 clones, over 70% detected once. Sequenced material: peripheral blood. The receptors shown here come from a woman at least 80 years old with acute or convalescent COVID-19.

J is TRBJ2-1 and V is TRBV3-1 (or the pseudogene TRBV3-2), with D hard to call. The V end lost 2 bases, the J end lost 7 bases, and 15 bases lay between the germline ends. The CDR3 spans 15 residues. The germline gives CDR1 LGHDT, CDR2 YNNKEL (reference sequence). CDR3 in amino acids: CASSQRRGKQNEQFF. CDR3 coding DNA: TGTGCCAGCAGCCAAAGGAGAGGAAAGCAGAATGAGCAGTTCTTC.

The V call is TRBV4-2, the J call TRBJ1-1, with 12 positions matching TRBD1. The V and J ends lost 5 bases and 3 bases, in that order; junction bases with no gene match: 10. The CDR3 is 17 residues long. CDR1 LGHNA and CDR2 YNFKEQ come from the germline V gene. The CDR3 DNA reads as TGTGCCAGCAGCGATCCCGGGACAGGGGGCTGGGACACTGAAGCTTTCTTT. It yields the protein CASSDPGTGGWDTEAFF.

The chain links TRBV9 to TRBJ2-2; tentatively, D is TRBD1 (5 bases). The germline CDR1 and CDR2 sequences are SGDLS and YYNGEE. V lost 5 bases and J lost 1, with 9 bases in between. The CDR3 runs 14 residues. CDR3 sequence reads: CASSQGENTGELFF. For the CDR3, the DNA is TGTGCCAGCAGTCAAGGGGAGAACACCGGGGAGCTGTTTTTT.

The chain employs TRBV3-1 (or the pseudogene TRBV3-2) and TRBJ1-6, with D uncertain. The germline V and J ends were trimmed by 0 bases and 1 base, with 10 bases remaining between them. Per the germline V gene, CDR1 is LGHDT and CDR2 is YNNKEL (reference sequence). This CDR3 is 17 amino acids long. For the CDR3, the DNA is TGTGCCAGCAGCCAAGAAATCGGGGTTTCCTATAATTCACCCCTCCACTTT. Its protein is CASSQEIGVSYNSPLHF.

This clone was seen a handful of times. The V call is TRBV5-1, the J call TRBJ2-1, with 11 bases lining up with TRBD2. Trimming removed 2 bases from V and 2 bases from J; junction bases left unmatched: 0. The CDR3 spans 15 residues. Germline assignment: CDR1 SGHRS and CDR2 YFSETQ. The chain's CDR3 is CASSFSGGAYNEQFF. The CDR3 region has the DNA TGCGCCAGCAGCTTTAGCGGGGGGGCCTACAATGAGCAGTTCTTC.

This clone was found a few times. This chain joins TRBV6-4 and TRBJ1-2, with D maybe TRBD1 (6 bases). V lost 3 bases, J lost 0 bases, and 14 bases lay in between. The CDR3 consists of 16 residues. Germline V gene data show CDR1 as MRHNA and CDR2 as SNTAGT. The CDR3 protein is CASSEGTYGTNYGYTF. In DNA form, the CDR3 reads TGTGCCAGCAGTGAGGGGACATATGGAACTAACTATGGCTACACCTTC.

This chain uses TRBV28 with TRBJ1-5, with 7 bases lining up with TRBD1. V lost 11 bases and J lost 2; bases outside the gene matches: 3. This CDR3 region has 12 residues. Per the germline V gene, CDR1 is MDHEN and CDR2 is SYDVKM. This CDR3 is CAYGTGNQPQHF. The CDR3, as DNA: TGTGCCTATGGGACAGGCAATCAGCCCCAGCATTTT.

V and J are TRBV4-2 and TRBJ2-6; unclear D gene. Germline CDR1 LGHNA, CDR2 YNFKEQ. Trimming took 1 base from V and 0 from J, leaving 4 bases between them. The CDR3 length is 15 residues. Here the CDR3 reads CASSQVLSGANVLTF. CDR3 sequence (DNA): TGTGCCAGCAGCCAAGTACTCTCTGGGGCCAACGTCCTGACTTTC.

V usage is TRBV7-2 and J usage is TRBJ2-2; 10 nucleotides line up with TRBD2. Germline CDR1 SGHTA, CDR2 FQGNSA. The CDR3 totals 16 residues. Losses at the gene ends were 5 bases for V and 4 bases for J; bases not matched to a gene: 7. CDR3 sequence (DNA): TGTGCCAGCAGCCTGGGCAGCGGGGGGGGCACCGGGGAGCTGTTTTTT. Residues: CASSLGSGGGTGELFF.

The chain has TRBV19 and TRBJ1-2, with a tentative D call TRBD1 (5 bases). Per germline, CDR1 LNHDA and CDR2 SQIVND (reference sequence). CDR3 size: 13 residues. Trimming shortened V by 3 bases and J by 4 bases, and 9 bases separated the two germline ends. The CDR3 nucleotides are TGTGCCAGTAGTATTGACAGAGGCTATGGCTACACCTTC. It yields the protein CASSIDRGYGYTF.

J is TRBJ2-2 and V is TRBV11-3; possibly TRBD1 for D (5 bases). V was shortened by 3 bases and J by 3 bases, with 8 bases between the two germline ends. The CDR3 is 14 amino acids. The germline V gene encodes CDR1 SGHNT and CDR2 YENEEA. Here the CDR3 DNA reads TGTGCCAGCAGCTTCAGGGCGGACACCGGGGAGCTGTTTTTT. It encodes CASSFRADTGELFF.

The V call is TRBV5-4, the J call TRBJ1-2, with 7 bases that match TRBD1. The CDR3 loop spans 15 amino acids. The germline V gene encodes CDR1 SGHNT and CDR2 YYREEE (reference sequence). V lost 4 bases and J lost 5; bases outside the gene matches: 11. CDR3 residues: CASSRTGLGGYGYTF. For the CDR3, the DNA is TGTGCCAGCAGCCGGACAGGTTTGGGGGGTTATGGCTACACCTTC.

The rearrangement links TRBV12-1 to TRBJ1-4; the table's D call, TRBD1, was not checked against the DNA. TRBV12-1 is flagged as a pseudogene. The CDR3 extends over 17 amino acids. In nucleotides, the CDR3 is TGTGCCAGCAGGGAACGACAGGACTCCCCACACGGTGAAAAACTGTTTTTT. Translation gives CASRERQDSPHGEKLFF.

The chain recombines TRBV6-4 with TRBJ2-7; D unresolved. The CDR3 covers 14 residues. Germline CDR1 is MRHNA and CDR2 is SNTAGT. With 5 bases removed from V and 2 bases from J, the gap between germline ends came to 13 bases. CDR3 residues: CASSSQPGTYEQYF. The CDR3 nucleotides are TGTGCCAGCAGTTCACAGCCAGGTACCTACGAGCAGTACTTC.

The chain is built from TRBV5-1 and TRBJ2-2; 7 nucleotides align to TRBD1. V dropped 4 bases and J dropped 0; count of bases not matched to a gene: 6. Germline V CDR1 and CDR2: SGHRS, YFSETQ. The CDR3 is made up of 16 amino acids. CDR3 coding DNA: TGCGCCAGCAGCCAAATAGGGGGCTCGAACACCGGGGAGCTGTTTTTT. It translates to CASSQIGGSNTGELFF.

The gene calls are TRBV3-1 (or the pseudogene TRBV3-2) and TRBJ2-3; 9 bases are a match to TRBD2. The CDR3 totals 15 residues. Unmatched junction bases numbered 7, after V lost 4 bases and J lost 5 bases. Germline V gene data show CDR1 as LGHDT and CDR2 as YNNKEL (reference sequence). The CDR3 sequence is CASSLLSGGQDTQYF. The CDR3 DNA sequence: TGTGCCAGCAGCCTCCTTAGCGGGGGCCAAGATACGCAGTATTTT.

J is TRBJ2-2 and V is TRBV6-2 or TRBV6-3; TRBD2 aligns across 9 bases. Losses at the gene ends were 2 bases for V and 4 bases for J; bases not matched to a gene: 8. The V gene's germline CDR1 is MNHEY and CDR2 SVGEGT. CDR3 size: 17 residues. CDR3: CASSYGTSGLFTGELFF. The DNA for the CDR3 is TGTGCCAGCAGTTACGGAACTAGCGGGCTGTTCACCGGGGAGCTGTTTTTT.

With regard to this clone: Within the sample, other DNA sequences also encode this same CDR3. The chain uses TRBV5-1 and TRBJ1-2, with 7 nucleotides matching TRBD1. The CDR3 runs 13 residues. Germline CDR1 reads SGHRS; CDR2 reads YFSETQ. V was clipped by 3 bases and J by 4 bases; unmatched bases: 3. In nucleotides, the CDR3 is TGCGCCAGCAGCTCGACAGGGAGCTATGGCTACACCTTC. Its translation is CASSSTGSYGYTF.

V and J are TRBV5-8 and TRBJ2-1; 11 bases are a match to TRBD2. In germline, CDR1 is SGHTS, CDR2 YDEGEE. CDR3 length: 17 amino acids. The ends lost 0 bases at V and 6 bases at J; junction bases unmatched: 8. The CDR3 nucleotides read TGTGCCAGCAGCTTGGGTCTAGCGGGAGGTTCCCGCAATGAGCAGTTCTTC. Translation: CASSLGLAGGSRNEQFF. Full variable domain (remainder filled in from reference TRBV5-8 and TRBJ2-1): EAGVTQSPTHLIKTRGQQATLRCSPISGHTSVYWYQQALGLGLQFLLWYDEGEERNRGNFPPRFSGRQFPNYSSELNVNALELEDSALYLCASSLGLAGGSRNEQFFGPGTRLTVL.

V and J are TRBV18 and TRBJ2-5; D is perhaps TRBD2 (5 bases). V was pared by 1 base and J by 4 bases, with 10 bases between. Germline V lookup: CDR1 KGHSH, CDR2 LQKENI. The CDR3 is 14 residues long. The CDR3 reads CASSPLGEGETQYF. The CDR3 nucleotides read TGTGCCAGCTCACCACTAGGCGAGGGAGAGACCCAGTACTTC. Full variable domain (outside the CDR3, taken from reference TRBV18 and TRBJ2-5): NAGVMQNPRHLVRRRGQEARLRCSPMKGHSHVYWYRQLPEEGLKFMVYLQKENIIDESGMPKERFSAEFPKEGPSILRIQQVVRGDSAAYFCASSPLGEGETQYFGPGTRLLVL.

This chain links TRBV10-3 with TRBJ2-3; 9 bases agree with TRBD1. The V gene end was trimmed by 6 bases and the J gene end by 4 bases; junction bases not matched to a gene: 8. CDR3 size: 15 residues. CDR1 is ENHRY, CDR2 SYGVKD, per germline. The CDR3 protein is CAIRAGTGMSDTQYF. The CDR3, as DNA: TGTGCCATCAGAGCCGGGACAGGGATGTCAGATACGCAGTATTTT.

A note on this clone: At one boundary the junction diverges from the germline segment, which might be a read error. V is TRBV6-1 and J is TRBJ2-7; D is perhaps TRBD1 (6 bases). Germline V CDR1 and CDR2: MNHNS, SASEGT. This CDR3 contains 15 residues. Written as DNA, the CDR3 is TGTGCCAGCACTGAACAGGGATGGAACTCCTACGAGCAGTACTTC. Protein: CASTEQGWNSYEQYF.

J is TRBJ1-4 and V is TRBV5-4, with D tentatively TRBD1 (5 bases). CDR1 is SGHNT, CDR2 YYREEE, per germline (reference sequence). With 4 bases removed from V and 5 bases from J, the gap between germline ends came to 18 bases. This CDR3 has 16 amino acids. Here the CDR3 reads CASSPGLPAPNEKLFF. The DNA for the CDR3 is TGTGCCAGCAGCCCGGGACTCCCGGCCCCCAATGAAAAACTGTTTTTT.

V and J are TRBV12-5 and TRBJ1-1, with D perhaps TRBD1 (6 bases). CDR1 LGHNT and CDR2 FRNRAP come from the germline V gene. The CDR3 is made up of 16 amino acids. Trimming cost V 0 bases and J 6 bases, with 17 bases left between them. The CDR3 loop is CASGLVLPGARSEAFF. The CDR3 coding sequence is TGTGCTAGTGGTTTGGTACTCCCAGGGGCTCGGTCTGAAGCTTTCTTT.